One sample yielded the 12 T cell receptor beta chains listed below, sequenced in a study of shared clonotypes between healthy human individuals. Libraries were prepared by immunoSEQ multiplex PCR; TCRdb keeps only in-frame clonotypes and omits some of them. Among about 380,000 clones listed, around 96% were seen once. The source material was memory CD8+ T cells sorted from blood. Subset of the sample: CD45RO+ cells pooled with CCR7-negative TemRA cells. These receptors were taken from a man aged 25 to 40 in good health.

V gene TRBV4-1 combines with J gene TRBJ2-3; 10 bases agree with TRBD2. From germline, CDR1 is MGHRA and CDR2 YSYEKL. The CDR3 loop spans 22 amino acids. V was clipped by 6 bases and J by 0 bases; unmatched bases: 24. The CDR3 bases are TGCGCCAGCAGTCCGTACATAGCGGGAGGTCCGGCTCGATCCTCTAGCACAGATACGCAGTATTTT. Translated, it gives CASSPYIAGGPARSSSTDTQYF.

With regard to this clone: Other DNA sequences in this sample translate to the same CDR3. J is TRBJ2-7 and V is TRBV5-1; 8 nucleotides match TRBD2. After removal of 0 bases from V and 0 bases from J, the junction contained 2 bases not matched to a gene. The CDR3 consists of 15 residues. CDR1 is SGHRS, CDR2 YFSETQ, per germline. DNA for the CDR3: TGCGCCAGCAGCTTGGTAGCGGGGAGCTCCTACGAGCAGTACTTC. It yields the protein CASSLVAGSSYEQYF.

The chain links TRBV28 to TRBJ2-5; no clear D. CDR1 MDHEN and CDR2 SYDVKM come from the germline V gene. CDR3 length: 14 amino acids. The V end was cut by 7 bases, the J end by 4 bases, with 16 bases between. The CDR3, as DNA: TGTGCCAGCAACAAGGCCAGGCCGGCAGAGACCCAGTACTTC. Amino acid sequence: CASNKARPAETQYF.

This clone was detected only once. The V call is TRBV10-3, the J call TRBJ1-2; 7 bases match TRBD1. The CDR3 totals 13 residues. J was trimmed by 4 bases and V by 6 bases; bases with no gene match: 5. Germline V gene sequence: CDR1 ENHRY, CDR2 SYGVKD. The CDR3 DNA follows: TGTGCCATCAGGGACAGACAGGGCTATGGCTACACCTTC. It codes for CAIRDRQGYGYTF.

This chain joins TRBV7-9 and TRBJ2-3, with a weak D call TRBD1 (6 bases). Trimming took off 3 bases at V and 2 bases at J, with 15 bases between the two ends. The CDR3 totals 16 residues. In germline, CDR1 is SEHNR, CDR2 FQNEAQ (reference sequence). Written as DNA, the CDR3 is TGTGCCAGCAGCTTCTGGGACAACCCTTACACAGATACGCAGTATTTT. This codes for CASSFWDNPYTDTQYF.

In the case of this clone: Other DNA sequences in the same sample also yield this CDR3. The chain combines TRBV19 with TRBJ1-5, with D unclear. The CDR3 is 13 residues long. Germline CDR1 LNHDA, CDR2 SQIVND (reference sequence). V gave up 3 bases and J gave up 0 bases, with 3 bases separating them. CDR3 sequence (DNA): TGTGCCAGTAGTATGGGTAGCAATCAGCCCCAGCATTTT. It is translated as CASSMGSNQPQHF.

CDR3 DNA sequence: TGCGCCAGCAGCTTGGCATCGACTTCGTTCGAGACCCAGTACTTC. Its translation: CASSLASTSFETQYF. V and J are TRBV5-1 and TRBJ2-5, with unresolved D. Trimming took off 0 bases at V and 5 bases at J, with 14 bases between the two ends. Per the germline V gene, CDR1 is SGHRS and CDR2 is YFSETQ. The CDR3 length is 15 residues.

The sample holds one count of this clone. The chain joins TRBV27 to TRBJ1-1; 12 nucleotides line up with TRBD1. Trimming removed 7 bases from V and 3 bases from J; junction bases left unmatched: 6. The CDR3 contains 15 residues. Germline loops: CDR1 MNHEY, CDR2 SMNVEV (reference sequence). CDR3: CASITRDRGHTEAFF. The CDR3 bases are TGTGCCAGCATTACTCGGGACAGGGGGCACACTGAAGCTTTCTTT.

The chain has TRBV30 and TRBJ1-2; 9 nucleotides match TRBD1. Germline assignment: CDR1 GTSNPN and CDR2 SVGIG (reference sequence). V trimming: 3 bases; J trimming: 0 bases; junction bases outside the gene matches: 5. The CDR3 is 15 amino acids. The CDR3: CAWREGQGTNYGYTF. Written as DNA, the CDR3 is TGTGCCTGGAGAGAGGGACAGGGAACTAACTATGGCTACACCTTC. The full variable domain, with the rest looked up from reference TRBV30 and TRBJ1-2, is SQTIHQWPATLVQPVGSPLSLECTVEGTSNPNLYWYRQAAGRGLQLLFYSVGIGQISSEVPQNLSASRPQDRQFILSSKKLLLSDSGFYLCAWREGQGTNYGYTFGSGTRLTVV.

This chain uses TRBV6-1 with TRBJ1-1; D gene uncertain. V was clipped by 5 bases and J by 10 bases, with 14 bases between them. The CDR3 covers 12 residues. Per the germline V gene, CDR1 is MNHNS and CDR2 is SASEGT. The CDR3 DNA reads TGTGCCAGCAGTCCCTCGGGTCTCTCAGCTTTCTTT. Residues: CASSPSGLSAFF.

The genes are TRBV28 and TRBJ2-7; perhaps TRBD2 as D (6 bases). Germline CDR1 MDHEN, CDR2 SYDVKM. This CDR3 contains 15 residues. Trimming removed 4 bases at V and 0 bases at J, with 13 bases between. In DNA form, the CDR3 reads TGTGCCAGCAGTTCGGGGGAGCTAGGCTCCTACGAGCAGTACTTC. This translates into CASSSGELGSYEQYF.

The rearrangement uses TRBV15 and TRBJ1-3, with a weak D call TRBD1 (5 bases). There are 15 residues in the CDR3. V was clipped by 0 bases and J by 4 bases, with 10 bases between them. Germline V gene sequence: CDR1 LNHNV, CDR2 YYDKDF (reference sequence). This chain's CDR3 is CATSREEGLGNTIYF. The CDR3 bases are TGTGCCACCAGCAGAGAGGAGGGGCTGGGAAACACCATATATTTT. Using reference TRBV15 and TRBJ1-3 for the parts outside the CDR3, the full variable domain is DAMVIQNPRYQVTQFGKPVTLSCSQTLNHNVMYWYQQKSSQAPKLLFHYYDKDFNNEADTPDNFQSRRPNTSFCFLDIRSPGLGDTAMYLCATSREEGLGNTIYFGEGSWLTVV.